This T cell receptor beta chain was sequenced in a study of T cells in Graves' hyperthyroidism and ophthalmopathy. TCR beta CDR3 regions were amplified from RNA. HTBI primers were used for first-round RT-PCR of the TCR CDR3. TCRdb re-called the multiplex PCR reads with MiXCR, one entry per CDR3 protein. Of about 300,000 distinct CDR3 sequences listed, less than 15% are singletons. Any patient presenting with uncontrolled infection, other autoimmune disease, pregnancy or lactation was left out. The authors took PBMCs from over 8.5 ml fresh peripheral blood. This clonotype was observed many times. This clonotype was sampled from a woman in her thirties with Graves' hyperthyroidism that later progressed to Graves' ophthalmopathy. Sequenced sample: blood.

The DNA of the CDR3 is TGTGCCAGCAGCTGGGGGGCCGGTAGCACAGATACGCAGTATTTT. It encodes CASSWGAGSTDTQYF. The chain recombines TRBV7-8 with TRBJ2-3; possibly TRBD1 or TRBD2 for D (6 bases each). The V gene lost 4 bases and the J gene lost 0 bases, with 11 bases spanning the gap. Germline V gene lookup returns CDR1 SGHVS and CDR2 FQNEAQ. This CDR3 contains 15 residues. Full variable domain (remainder filled in from reference TRBV7-8 and TRBJ2-3): GAGVSQSPRYKVAKRGQDVALRCDPISGHVSLFWYQQALGQGPEFLTYFQNEAQLDKSGLPSDRFFAERPEGSVSTLKIQRTQQEDSAVYLCASSWGAGSTDTQYFGPGTRLTVL.